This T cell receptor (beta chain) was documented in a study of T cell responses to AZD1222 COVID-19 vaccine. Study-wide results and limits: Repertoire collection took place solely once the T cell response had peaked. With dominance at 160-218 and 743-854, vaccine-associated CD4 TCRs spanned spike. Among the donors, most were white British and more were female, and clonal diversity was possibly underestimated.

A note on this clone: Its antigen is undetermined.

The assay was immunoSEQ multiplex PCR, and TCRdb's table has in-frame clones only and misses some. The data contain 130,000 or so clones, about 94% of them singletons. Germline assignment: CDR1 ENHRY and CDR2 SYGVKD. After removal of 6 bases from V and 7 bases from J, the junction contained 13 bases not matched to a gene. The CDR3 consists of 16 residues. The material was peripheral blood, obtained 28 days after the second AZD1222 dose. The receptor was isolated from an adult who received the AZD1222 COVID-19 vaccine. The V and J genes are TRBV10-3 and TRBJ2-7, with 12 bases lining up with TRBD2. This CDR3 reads CAIRENLAGGRYEQYF. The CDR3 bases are TGTGCCATCAGAGAGAACCTAGCGGGGGGGCGGTATGAGCAGTACTTC.